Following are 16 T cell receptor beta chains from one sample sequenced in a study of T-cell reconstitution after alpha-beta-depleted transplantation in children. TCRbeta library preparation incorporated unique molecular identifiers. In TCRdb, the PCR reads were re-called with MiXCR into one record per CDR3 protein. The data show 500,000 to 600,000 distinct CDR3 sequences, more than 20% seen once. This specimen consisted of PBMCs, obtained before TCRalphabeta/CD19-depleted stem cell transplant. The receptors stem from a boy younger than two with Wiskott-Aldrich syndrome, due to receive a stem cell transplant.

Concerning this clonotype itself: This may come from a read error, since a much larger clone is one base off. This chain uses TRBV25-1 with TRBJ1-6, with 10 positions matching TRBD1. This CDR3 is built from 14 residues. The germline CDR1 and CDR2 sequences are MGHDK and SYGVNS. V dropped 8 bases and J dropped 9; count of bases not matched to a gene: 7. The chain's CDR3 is CASAWDRGGSPLHF. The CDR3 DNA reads TGTGCCAGCGCCTGGGACAGGGGAGGTTCACCCCTCCACTTT.

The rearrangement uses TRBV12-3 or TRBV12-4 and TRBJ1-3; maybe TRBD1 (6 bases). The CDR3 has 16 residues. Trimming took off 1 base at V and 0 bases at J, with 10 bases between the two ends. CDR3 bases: TGTGCCAGCAGTTTAGGGACAGAGATCTCTGGAAACACCATATATTTT. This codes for CASSLGTEISGNTIYF.

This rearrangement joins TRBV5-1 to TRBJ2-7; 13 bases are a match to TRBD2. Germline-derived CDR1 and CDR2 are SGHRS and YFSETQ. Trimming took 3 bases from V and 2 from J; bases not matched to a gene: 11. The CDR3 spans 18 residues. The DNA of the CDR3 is TGCGCCAGCAGCTGGCGGACTAGCGGGAGTCTTCTTCCCTACGAGCAGTACTTC. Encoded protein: CASSWRTSGSLLPYEQYF.

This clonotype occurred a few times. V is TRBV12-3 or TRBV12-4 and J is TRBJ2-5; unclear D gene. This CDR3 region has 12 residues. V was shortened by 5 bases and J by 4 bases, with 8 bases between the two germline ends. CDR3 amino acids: CASSRERETQYF. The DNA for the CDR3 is TGTGCCAGCAGTAGAGAGAGAGAGACCCAGTACTTC.

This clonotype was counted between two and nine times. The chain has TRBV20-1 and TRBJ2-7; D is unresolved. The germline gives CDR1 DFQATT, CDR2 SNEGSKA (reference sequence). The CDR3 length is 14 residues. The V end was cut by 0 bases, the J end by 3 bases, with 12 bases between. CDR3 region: CSARDPRTFYEQYF. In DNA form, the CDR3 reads TGCAGTGCTAGAGATCCCCGGACGTTCTACGAGCAGTACTTC.

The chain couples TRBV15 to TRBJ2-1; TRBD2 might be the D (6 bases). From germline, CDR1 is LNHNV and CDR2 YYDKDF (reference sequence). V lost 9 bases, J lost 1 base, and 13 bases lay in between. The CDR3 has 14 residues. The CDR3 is CATAGTPSYNEQFF. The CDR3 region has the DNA TGTGCCACTGCCGGGACTCCGTCCTACAATGAGCAGTTCTTC.

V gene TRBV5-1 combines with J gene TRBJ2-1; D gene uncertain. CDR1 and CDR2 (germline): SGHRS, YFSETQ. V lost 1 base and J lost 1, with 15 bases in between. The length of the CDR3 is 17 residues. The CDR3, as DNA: TGCGCCAGCAGCTTGAAGTACGTGGAAACTTCCTACAATGAGCAGTTCTTC. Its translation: CASSLKYVETSYNEQFF. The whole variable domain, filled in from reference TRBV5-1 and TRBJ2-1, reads KAGVTQTPRYLIKTRGQQVTLSCSPISGHRSVSWYQQTPGQGLQFLFEYFSETQRNKGNFPGRFSGRQFSNSRSEMNVSTLELGDSALYLCASSLKYVETSYNEQFFGPGTRLTVL.

This chain's CDR3 is CATSRGGFGREEATDTQYF. The CDR3 DNA is TGTGCCACCAGCAGAGGCGGTTTTGGGCGGGAGGAGGCGACAGATACGCAGTATTTT. The V call is TRBV15, the J call TRBJ2-3; 8 positions match TRBD2. Germline-derived CDR1 and CDR2 are LNHNV and YYDKDF (reference sequence). V lost 1 base and J lost 3; bases outside the gene matches: 15. CDR3 length: 19 residues.

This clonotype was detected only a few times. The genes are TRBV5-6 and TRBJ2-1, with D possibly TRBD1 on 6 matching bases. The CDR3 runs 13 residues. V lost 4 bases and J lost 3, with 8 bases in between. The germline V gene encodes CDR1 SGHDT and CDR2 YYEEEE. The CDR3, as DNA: TGTGCCAGCAGCGGCAGGGGCTACAATGAGCAGTTCTTC. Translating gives CASSGRGYNEQFF.

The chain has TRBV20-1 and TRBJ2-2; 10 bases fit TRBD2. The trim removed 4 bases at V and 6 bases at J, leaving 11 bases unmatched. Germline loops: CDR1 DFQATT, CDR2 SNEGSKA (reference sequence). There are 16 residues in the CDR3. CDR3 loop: CSAIGEAGGIAGELFF. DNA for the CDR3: TGCAGTGCTATCGGAGAAGCGGGAGGGATCGCCGGGGAGCTGTTTTTT.

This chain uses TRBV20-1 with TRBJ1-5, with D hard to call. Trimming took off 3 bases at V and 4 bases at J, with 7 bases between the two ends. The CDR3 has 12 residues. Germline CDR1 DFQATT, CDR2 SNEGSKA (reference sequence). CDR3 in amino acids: CSASTLNQPQHF. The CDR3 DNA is TGCAGTGCTAGTACTTTAAATCAGCCCCAGCATTTT.

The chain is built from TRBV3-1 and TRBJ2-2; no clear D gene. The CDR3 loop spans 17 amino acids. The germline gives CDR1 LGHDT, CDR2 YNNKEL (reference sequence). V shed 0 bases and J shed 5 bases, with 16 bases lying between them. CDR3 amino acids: CASSQDPRGYLTGELFF. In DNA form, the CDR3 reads TGTGCCAGCAGCCAAGATCCCCGCGGCTATCTTACCGGGGAGCTGTTTTTT.

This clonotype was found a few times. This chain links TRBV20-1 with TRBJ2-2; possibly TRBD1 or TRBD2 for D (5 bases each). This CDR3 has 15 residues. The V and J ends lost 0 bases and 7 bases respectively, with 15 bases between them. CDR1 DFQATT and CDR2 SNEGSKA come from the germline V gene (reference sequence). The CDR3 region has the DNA TGCAGTGCTAGAGATCCCCTCCGAGGGGACGGGGAGCTGTTTTTT. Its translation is CSARDPLRGDGELFF.

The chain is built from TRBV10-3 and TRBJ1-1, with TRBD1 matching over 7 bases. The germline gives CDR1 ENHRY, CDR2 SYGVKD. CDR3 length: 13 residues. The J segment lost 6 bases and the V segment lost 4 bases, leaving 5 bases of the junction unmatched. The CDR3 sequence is CAISGGDRAEAFF. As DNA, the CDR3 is TGTGCCATCAGTGGGGGAGACAGGGCTGAAGCTTTCTTT.

The DNA for the CDR3 is TGTGCCAGCAGTTCGACTAGCGGGGTCACAGATACGCAGTATTTT. It codes for CASSSTSGVTDTQYF. The chain is built from TRBV6-2 or TRBV6-3 and TRBJ2-3; TRBD2 aligns across 11 bases. Germline trimming cut 4 bases from V and 2 bases from J; bases unmatched to any gene: 2. This CDR3 is built from 15 residues. Germline V CDR1 and CDR2: MNHEY, SVGEGT.

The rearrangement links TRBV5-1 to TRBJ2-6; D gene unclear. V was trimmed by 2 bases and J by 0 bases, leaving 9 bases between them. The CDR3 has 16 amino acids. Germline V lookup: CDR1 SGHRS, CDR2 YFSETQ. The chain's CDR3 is CASSFGRTSGANVLTF. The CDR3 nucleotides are TGCGCCAGCAGCTTCGGACGGACCTCTGGGGCCAACGTCCTGACTTTC.